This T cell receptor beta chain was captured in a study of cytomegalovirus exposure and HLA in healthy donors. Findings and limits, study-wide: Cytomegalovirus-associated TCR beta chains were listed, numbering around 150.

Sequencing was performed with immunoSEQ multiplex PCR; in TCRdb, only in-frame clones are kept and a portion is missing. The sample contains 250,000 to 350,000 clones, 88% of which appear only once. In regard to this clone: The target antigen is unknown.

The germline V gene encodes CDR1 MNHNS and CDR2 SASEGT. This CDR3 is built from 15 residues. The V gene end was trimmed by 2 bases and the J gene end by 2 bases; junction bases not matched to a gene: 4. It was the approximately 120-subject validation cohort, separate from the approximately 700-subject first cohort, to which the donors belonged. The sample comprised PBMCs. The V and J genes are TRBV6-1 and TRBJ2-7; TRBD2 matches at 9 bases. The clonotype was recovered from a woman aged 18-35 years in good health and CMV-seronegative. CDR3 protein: CASSERPSGTYEQYF. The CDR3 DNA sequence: TGTGCCAGCAGTGAAAGGCCTAGCGGGACCTACGAGCAGTACTTC.